This is a list of T cell receptor beta chains from one sample in a study of blood T cells in healthy people across ages. TCRdb itself ran the 5' RACE reads through MiXCR, one entry per CDR3 protein. Among 650,000 to 700,000 distinct CDR3 sequences, around 50% were seen once, and the ten largest hold about 13%. Sequencing used blood. The receptors come from a woman older than 75 in good health. Both conserved end residues are part of each CDR3. The D gene is left open where the match is weak. Part of the rows lack a size; the others show once, few, many or a class for expanded clones.

V: TRBV15
J: TRBJ2-7
D: -
size: -
DNA: TGTGCCACCAACAGAGAAAAGGGGATTCATGAGCAGTACTTC
CDR3: CATNREKGIHEQYF

V: TRBV12-3/TRBV12-4
J: TRBJ2-3
D: -
size: many
DNA: TGTGCCAGCAGTTTTAGGCTTACGGGGGGCAGCTATACAGATACGCAGTATTTT
CDR3: CASSFRLTGGSYTDTQYF

V: TRBV20-1
J: TRBJ1-1
D: -
size: -
DNA: TGCAGTGCTAGATCCGGGGCGAACACTGAAGCTTTCTTT
CDR3: CSARSGANTEAFF

V: TRBV24-1
J: TRBJ1-4
D: -
size: -
DNA: TGTGCCACCAGTGAACTTACGACTATAGAACGGGAAAAACTGTTTTTT
CDR3: CATSELTTIEREKLFF

V: TRBV9
J: TRBJ2-5
D: -
size: -
DNA: TGTGCCAGCAGCGTAGCTGACGGTTTGCAGCAAGAGACCCAGTACTTC
CDR3: CASSVADGLQQETQYF

V: TRBV27
J: TRBJ2-2
D: -
size: -
DNA: TGTGCCAGCAGCCGCTGGGTCTCGAACACCGGGGAGCTGTTTTTT
CDR3: CASSRWVSNTGELFF

V: TRBV12-3/TRBV12-4
J: TRBJ2-7
D: -
size: -
DNA: TGTGCCAGCACCCTCACAGGTTCCGGCTCCTACGAGCAGTACTTC
CDR3: CASTLTGSGSYEQYF

V: TRBV10-3
J: TRBJ2-7
D: -
size: few
DNA: TGTGCCATCAGCACAGGGACCTCCGACGAGCAGTACTTC
CDR3: CAISTGTSDEQYF

V: TRBV6-2/TRBV6-3
J: TRBJ1-5
D: -
size: -
DNA: TGTGCCAGCAGGCCGGACCGGGACGGGGGGAGCAATCAGCCCCAGCATTTT
CDR3: CASRPDRDGGSNQPQHF

V: TRBV9
J: TRBJ2-2
D: -
size: -
DNA: TGTGCCAGCAGCGTAGCTGGCTACCCCCGGGAGCTGTTTTTT
CDR3: CASSVAGYPRELFF

V: TRBV7-9
J: TRBJ2-7
D: -
size: many
DNA: TGTGCCAGCAGCTTAGCGGGGACGCCGTCCTACGAGCAGTACTTC
CDR3: CASSLAGTPSYEQYF

V: TRBV7-9
J: TRBJ2-5
D: -
size: -
DNA: TGTGCCAGCAGTACTAGGGGGGGGGTCAATGAGCAGTACTTC
CDR3: CASSTRGGVNEQYF

V: TRBV5-1
J: TRBJ2-7
D: TRBD2
size: few
DNA: TGCGCCAGCAGCTTGGAAACTAGCGGGAGTGAGCAGTACTTC
CDR3: CASSLETSGSEQYF

V: TRBV4-2
J: TRBJ2-7
D: -
size: -
DNA: TGTGCCAGCAGCCAAGATGTAAGCTCCGAGCAGTACTTC
CDR3: CASSQDVSSEQYF

V: TRBV9
J: TRBJ1-1
D: -
size: -
DNA: TGTGCCAGCAGCCCCAGGGCGGGGGTCCGCTCTATTCATGAAGCTTTCTTT
CDR3: CASSPRAGVRSIHEAFF

V: TRBV9
J: TRBJ1-5
D: -
size: -
DNA: TGTGCCAGCAGCGCAGCCGGCAATCAGCCCCAGCATTTT
CDR3: CASSAAGNQPQHF

V: TRBV20-1
J: TRBJ2-7
D: TRBD2
size: -
DNA: TGCAGTGCTAAAGAGCTAGCGGGGGTCCCTTACGAGCAGTACTTC
CDR3: CSAKELAGVPYEQYF

V: TRBV10-3
J: TRBJ2-7
D: -
size: once
DNA: TGTGCCATCAGTGATGAGACAGGAAGCTACGAGCAGTACTTC
CDR3: CAISDETGSYEQYF

V: TRBV3-1
J: TRBJ1-1
D: TRBD1
size: -
DNA: TGTGCCAGCAGCCTGGGACAGATTTCCACTGAAGCTTTCTTT
CDR3: CASSLGQISTEAFF

V: TRBV9
J: TRBJ2-1
D: -
size: -
DNA: TGTGCCAGCAGCTCACTGGACTCCAAGAAGGGGAATGAGCAGTTCTTC
CDR3: CASSSLDSKKGNEQFF

V: TRBV28
J: TRBJ2-7
D: -
size: -
DNA: TGTGCCAGCAGTGCCCCTGGCGGGAACTCCTACGAGCAGTACTTC
CDR3: CASSAPGGNSYEQYF

V: TRBV5-1
J: TRBJ2-1
D: -
size: many
DNA: TGCGCCAGCAGTTTGGTTCCTACCGGTGAGCAGTTCTTC
CDR3: CASSLVPTGEQFF

V: TRBV5-1
J: TRBJ1-2
D: -
size: once
DNA: TGCGCCGGCAGCTTGGATCAGGGCAACTATGGCTACACCTTC
CDR3: CAGSLDQGNYGYTF

V: TRBV12-3/TRBV12-4
J: TRBJ2-3
D: TRBD2
size: -
DNA: TGTGCCAGCAGGCCTAGACTAGCGGGGGGGCGGGCAGATACGCAGTATTTT
CDR3: CASRPRLAGGRADTQYF

V: TRBV28
J: TRBJ2-7
D: TRBD1
size: many
DNA: TGCGCCAGCAGCCCGGGACAGTCCTACGAGCAGTACTTC
CDR3: CASSPGQSYEQYF

V: TRBV7-9
J: TRBJ2-6
D: -
size: many
DNA: TGTGCCAGCAGCTTTCTCAGCAACGTCCTGACTTTC
CDR3: CASSFLSNVLTF

V: TRBV9
J: TRBJ2-1
D: -
size: many
DNA: TGTGCCAGCAGCGTAGGTATACGGGGCCAATCCTACAATGAGCAGTTCTTC
CDR3: CASSVGIRGQSYNEQFF

V: TRBV3-1
J: TRBJ2-1
D: -
size: -
DNA: TGTGCCAGCAGCCATGAAGTCTTTGATGAGCAGTTCTTC
CDR3: CASSHEVFDEQFF

V: TRBV27
J: TRBJ2-5
D: TRBD2
size: -
DNA: TGTGCCAGCAGTCCCGGACTAGCGTGGGGGTTCGGGACCCAGTACTTC
CDR3: CASSPGLAWGFGTQYF

V: TRBV27
J: TRBJ2-1
D: TRBD2
size: -
DNA: TGTGCCAGCAGCTTTCTAGCGGGGGGGCCCAATGAGCAGTTCTTC
CDR3: CASSFLAGGPNEQFF

V: TRBV7-2
J: TRBJ2-3
D: TRBD1
size: -
DNA: TGTGCCAGCAGCTTAGTAGGGGGCGAAAGAGATACGCAGTATTTT
CDR3: CASSLVGGERDTQYF

V: TRBV25-1
J: TRBJ2-4
D: TRBD1
size: -
DNA: TGTGCCACGGCGGGACAGGGAAAAAACATTCAGTACTTC
CDR3: CATAGQGKNIQYF

V: TRBV28
J: TRBJ1-2
D: -
size: -
DNA: TGTGCCAGCAGCATTACTCGAAGGCTGATAAACTATGGCTACACCTTC
CDR3: CASSITRRLINYGYTF

V: TRBV18
J: TRBJ1-1
D: -
size: many
DNA: TGTGCCAGCTCACCAAAGGGAGGCACTGAAGCTTTCTTT
CDR3: CASSPKGGTEAFF

V: TRBV7-3
J: TRBJ2-3
D: -
size: -
DNA: TGTGCCAGCAGCTTAAATTCTAGGGATACGCGGTATTTT
CDR3: CASSLNSRDTRYF

V: TRBV20-1
J: TRBJ2-1
D: TRBD2
size: -
DNA: TGCAGTGCTCGGGCCCTAGCGGGGGCCTCCTACAATGAGCAGTTCTTC
CDR3: CSARALAGASYNEQFF

V: TRBV6-2/TRBV6-3
J: TRBJ1-2
D: TRBD1
size: -
DNA: TGTGCCAGCAGTCGGACAGGGACGGGCCACACCTTC
CDR3: CASSRTGTGHTF

V: TRBV7-2
J: TRBJ1-1
D: TRBD1
size: -
DNA: TGTGCCAGCAGCTTCATGCACAGGGGATGGAACACTGAAGCTTTCTTT
CDR3: CASSFMHRGWNTEAFF

V: TRBV10-3
J: TRBJ2-5
D: TRBD2
size: -
DNA: TGTGCCATCAGTGCTAGCGGGGGGGCAGCCGGGGAGACCCAGTACTTC
CDR3: CAISASGGAAGETQYF

V: TRBV27
J: TRBJ1-1
D: -
size: many
DNA: TGTGCCAGCAGTTTCAAGTACAACACTGAAGCTTTCTTT
CDR3: CASSFKYNTEAFF

V: TRBV7-9
J: TRBJ2-1
D: -
size: -
DNA: TGTGCCAGCAGCCCGGTCGCTGGGGGAAGTAATGAGCAGTTCTTC
CDR3: CASSPVAGGSNEQFF

V: TRBV4-1
J: TRBJ1-4
D: -
size: few
DNA: TGCGCCAGCAGCCCGCTCGGGGGCGAACTTAATGAAAAACTGTTTTTT
CDR3: CASSPLGGELNEKLFF

V: TRBV7-3
J: TRBJ2-6
D: -
size: few
DNA: TGTGCCAGCAGCGTAACCTCTGGGGCCAACGTCCTGACTTTC
CDR3: CASSVTSGANVLTF

V: TRBV9
J: TRBJ2-5
D: -
size: -
DNA: TGTGCCAGCAGCGTAGCTTGGCCAGGGGTTGGGGAGACCCAGTACTTC
CDR3: CASSVAWPGVGETQYF

V: TRBV6-5
J: TRBJ2-4
D: -
size: once
DNA: TGTGCCAGCAGTTACGCAAGGGGTGCCAAAAACATTCAGTACTTC
CDR3: CASSYARGAKNIQYF

V: TRBV7-9
J: TRBJ1-2
D: -
size: -
DNA: TGTGCCAGCAGCCCACAGGGATCGGATGGCTACACCTTC
CDR3: CASSPQGSDGYTF

V: TRBV12-3/TRBV12-4
J: TRBJ2-5
D: TRBD1
size: -
DNA: TGTGTATCACGAGGGGGCTCGTACAATGAGCAGTACTTC
CDR3: CVSRGGSYNEQYF

V: TRBV12-3/TRBV12-4
J: TRBJ2-1
D: -
size: -
DNA: TGTGCCAGCCGCCACGGGCCCTCCCTATACGAGCAGTTCTTC
CDR3: CASRHGPSLYEQFF

V: TRBV6-2/TRBV6-3
J: TRBJ2-7
D: TRBD1
size: many
DNA: TGTGCCAGCAGTTATCGGACAGGTGGCCGATCCTACGAGCAGTACTTC
CDR3: CASSYRTGGRSYEQYF

V: TRBV5-1
J: TRBJ2-1
D: -
size: -
DNA: TGCGCCAGCAGCCCATGGACAGCCTCGAGCGATGAGCAGTTCTTC
CDR3: CASSPWTASSDEQFF

V: TRBV27
J: TRBJ2-7
D: TRBD1
size: once
DNA: TGTGCCAGCAGTTTTAGGGACAGCCTCGGCGAGCAGTACTTC
CDR3: CASSFRDSLGEQYF

V: TRBV7-8
J: TRBJ2-2
D: -
size: few
DNA: TGTGCCAGCAGGATACCGATCGCTAGGGGGGGTCTCGGGGAGCTGTTTTTT
CDR3: CASRIPIARGGLGELFF

V: TRBV30
J: TRBJ2-1
D: -
size: -
DNA: TGTGCCTGGAGTCAAAGCAATGAGCAGTTCTTC
CDR3: CAWSQSNEQFF

V: TRBV29-1
J: TRBJ1-1
D: TRBD1
size: -
DNA: TGCAGCGTCGTTCCGGGACAGGGTCGCACTGAAGCTTTCTTT
CDR3: CSVVPGQGRTEAFF

V: TRBV29-1
J: TRBJ2-3
D: -
size: -
DNA: TGCAGCGATGGTCTAGCAACAGATGCGCAGTATTTT
CDR3: CSDGLATDAQYF

V: TRBV12-3/TRBV12-4
J: TRBJ2-7
D: TRBD2
size: many
DNA: TGTGCCAGCAGTCCGGGACTAGCGGCGTCCTACAATGAGCAGTACTTC
CDR3: CASSPGLAASYNEQYF

V: TRBV6-5
J: TRBJ1-2
D: TRBD1
size: many
DNA: TGTGCCAGCAAGAAGGACAGGGATAACTATGGCTACACCTTC
CDR3: CASKKDRDNYGYTF

V: TRBV10-3
J: TRBJ2-1
D: TRBD2
size: -
DNA: TGTGCCATCAGTGTAACCCCGTCTAGCGGGATAATCAATGAGCAGTTCTTC
CDR3: CAISVTPSSGIINEQFF

V: TRBV7-2
J: TRBJ2-1
D: -
size: -
DNA: TGTGCCAGCAGCTTAGGAGGAGGGTTCTCCTACAATGAGCAGTTCTTC
CDR3: CASSLGGGFSYNEQFF